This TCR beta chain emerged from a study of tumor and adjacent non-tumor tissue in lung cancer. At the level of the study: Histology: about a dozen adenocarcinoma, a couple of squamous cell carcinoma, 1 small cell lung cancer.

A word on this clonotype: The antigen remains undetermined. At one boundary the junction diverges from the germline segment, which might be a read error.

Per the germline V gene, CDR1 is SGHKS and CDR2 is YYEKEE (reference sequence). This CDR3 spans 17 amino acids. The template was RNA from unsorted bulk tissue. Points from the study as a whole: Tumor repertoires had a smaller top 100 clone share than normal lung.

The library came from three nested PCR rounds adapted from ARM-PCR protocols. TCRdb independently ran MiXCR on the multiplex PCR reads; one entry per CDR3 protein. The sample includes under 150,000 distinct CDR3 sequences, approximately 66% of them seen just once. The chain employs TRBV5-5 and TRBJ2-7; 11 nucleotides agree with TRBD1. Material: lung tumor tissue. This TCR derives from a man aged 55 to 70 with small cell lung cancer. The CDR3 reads CASSQSPSGTGGNEQYF. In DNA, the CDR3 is TGTGCCAGCAGCCAGTCCCCCTCCGGGACAGGGGGGAACGAGCAGTATTTC.